The 30 T cell receptor beta chains reported below all come from one sample, sequenced in a study of blood T cell repertoires in COVID-19. Clones were read by immunoSEQ multiplex PCR, and TCRdb kept only the in-frame ones, dropping some. The sample includes a few hundred thousand clones, roughly 83% of them seen just once. The sequenced sample consisted of peripheral blood. All receptors come from a woman aged 50 to 60 with acute or convalescent COVID-19.

The CDR3 is CATPTSGNNEQFF. CDR3 nucleotide sequence: TGTGCCACCCCGACTAGCGGGAACAATGAGCAGTTCTTC. This rearrangement joins TRBV10-3 to TRBJ2-1, with 11 bases lining up with TRBD2. CDR3 length equals 13 residues. Germline V CDR1 and CDR2: ENHRY, SYGVKD. The V and J ends lost 10 bases and 5 bases, in that order; junction bases with no gene match: 4.

The chain employs TRBV7-3 and TRBJ2-7; D possibly corresponds to TRBD2 (6 bases). Deletions cut 5 bases from V and 1 base from J, with 9 bases between. Germline CDR1 reads SGHTA; CDR2 reads FQGTGA. The CDR3 sequence is 13 residues long. CDR3 sequence reads: CASSRDFSYEQYF. For the CDR3, the DNA is TGTGCCAGCAGCCGGGACTTTTCCTACGAGCAGTACTTC.

This chain uses TRBV15 with TRBJ2-2, with 8 bases lining up with TRBD2. The trim removed 0 bases at V and 11 bases at J, leaving 5 bases unmatched. Germline-derived CDR1 and CDR2 are LNHNV and YYDKDF (reference sequence). The CDR3 contains 14 residues. The CDR3 loop is CATSREARGGELFF. CDR3 DNA sequence: TGTGCCACCAGCAGAGAGGCCCGGGGGGGAGAGCTGTTTTTT.

The genes are TRBV7-9 and TRBJ2-3; TRBD2 agrees at 12 bases. The CDR3 is 16 amino acids. The trim removed 3 bases at V and 2 bases at J, leaving 3 bases unmatched. Germline CDR1 and CDR2: SEHNR and FQNEAQ (reference sequence). In DNA, the CDR3 is TGTGCCAGCAGCTTTACTAGCGGGAGGCCCACAGATACGCAGTATTTT. Translated, it gives CASSFTSGRPTDTQYF.

This clone was counted only a few times. V is TRBV28 and J is TRBJ2-7; D is possibly TRBD1 (6 bases). The V end lost 7 bases, the J end lost 0 bases, and 25 bases lay between the germline ends. The CDR3 covers 18 residues. Per germline, CDR1 MDHEN and CDR2 SYDVKM. The CDR3: CASTLSSLQGRLSYEQYF. The CDR3 DNA reads as TGTGCCAGCACCCTATCGTCCTTACAGGGACGCCTCTCCTACGAGCAGTACTTC.

The count of this clone is one. The V and J genes are TRBV4-3 and TRBJ2-7; a weak D match, TRBD2 (6 bases). CDR1 and CDR2 (germline): LGHNA, YSLEER. V dropped 1 base and J dropped 2 bases, with 12 bases sitting between them. The CDR3 has 15 amino acids. The CDR3 nucleotides read TGCGCCAGCAGCCAAGGTCCTAGCGCTACCTACGAGCAGTACTTC. This translates into CASSQGPSATYEQYF.

The CDR3 reads CASSLEVARNQPQHF. CDR3 DNA: TGTGCCAGCAGCTTAGAGGTGGCTAGGAATCAGCCCCAGCATTTT. The chain combines TRBV11-2 with TRBJ1-5; D unclear. The germline gives CDR1 SGHAT, CDR2 FQNNGV. The CDR3 has 15 amino acids. The V gene lost 0 bases and the J gene lost 4 bases, with 10 bases spanning the gap.

The J gene is TRBJ2-7, the V gene TRBV10-3; 11 nucleotides align to TRBD1. With 5 bases clipped from V and 3 bases from J, the junction kept 3 bases outside the gene matches. CDR1 and CDR2 (germline): ENHRY, SYGVKD. The CDR3 spans 14 residues. The CDR3 bases are TGTGCCATCAGTTCCGGGACAGGGGGCTACGAGCAGTACTTC. Its protein is CAISSGTGGYEQYF.

The rearrangement joins TRBV6-5 to TRBJ1-3, with unresolved D. Germline V gene lookup returns CDR1 MNHEY and CDR2 SVGAGI. This CDR3 region has 13 residues. Between the trimmed V and J ends, which lost 0 bases and 4 bases, there was a span of 4 bases. CDR3 DNA sequence: TGTGCCAGCAGTTACTCAGCGGGAAACACCATATATTTT. As protein: CASSYSAGNTIYF.

The rearrangement links TRBV4-1 to TRBJ2-2; 7 bases line up with TRBD2. Germline V gene data show CDR1 as MGHRA and CDR2 as YSYEKL. The CDR3 spans 15 residues. Unmatched junction bases numbered 5, after V lost 1 base and J lost 6 bases. The chain's CDR3 is CASSQVGGSSGELFF. The CDR3, as DNA: TGCGCCAGCAGCCAAGTCGGGGGGTCATCCGGGGAGCTGTTTTTT.

As to this clone: The identical CDR3 is also encoded by other nucleotide sequences in the sample. The V and J genes are TRBV27 and TRBJ2-5, with a tentative D call TRBD1 (5 bases). The CDR3 contains 13 residues. Trimming cost V 2 bases and J 5 bases, with 9 bases left between them. The germline CDR1 and CDR2 sequences are MNHEY and SMNVEV (reference sequence). The DNA for the CDR3 is TGTGCCAGCAGTTTACAAGGGGCCGAGACCCAGTACTTC. Translating it yields CASSLQGAETQYF.

The V and J genes are TRBV6-5 and TRBJ2-3; D perhaps matches TRBD2 (6 bases). The CDR3 is 13 residues long. Trimming took off 8 bases at V and 6 bases at J, with 15 bases between the two ends. Looked up from germline, CDR1 is MNHEY and CDR2 is SVGAGI. The CDR3 protein is CASFEPRGDTQYF. The CDR3, as DNA: TGTGCCAGCTTTGAGCCCCGGGGGGATACGCAGTATTTT.

This clone was seen a handful of times. This chain links TRBV7-6 with TRBJ1-2, with 9 positions matching TRBD1. Germline V gene lookup returns CDR1 SGHVS and CDR2 FNYEAQ. The trim removed 5 bases at V and 4 bases at J, leaving 11 bases unmatched. The CDR3 runs to 16 residues. The CDR3 sequence: CASSLGTGMDGYGYTF. The CDR3 DNA reads as TGTGCCAGCAGCCTGGGGACAGGGATGGACGGCTATGGCTACACCTTC. Combining the CDR3 with reference TRBV7-6 and TRBJ1-2 gives the whole variable domain GAGVSQSPRYKVTKRGQDVALRCDPISGHVSLYWYRQALGQGPEFLTYFNYEAQQDKSGLPNDRFSAERPEGSISTLTIQRTEQRDSAMYRCASSLGTGMDGYGYTFGSGTRLTVV.

The V call is TRBV12-3 or TRBV12-4, the J call TRBJ1-1; D unclear. This CDR3 is 13 amino acids long. V was trimmed by 7 bases and J by 3 bases, leaving 12 bases between them. CDR3 in amino acids: CASTYHKYTEAFF. The CDR3 DNA is TGTGCCAGCACGTATCACAAGTACACTGAAGCTTTCTTT.

The chain has TRBV4-1 and TRBJ2-3; D gene uncertain. V was clipped by 4 bases and J by 2 bases, with 10 bases between them. The CDR3 has 14 residues. Germline V gene data show CDR1 as MGHRA and CDR2 as YSYEKL. The CDR3 DNA sequence: TGCGCCAGCAGCCTCCGACTGATCACAGATACGCAGTATTTT. This gives the protein CASSLRLITDTQYF.

V and J are TRBV6-5 and TRBJ2-7; 10 nucleotides line up with TRBD1. This CDR3 region has 15 residues. Germline lookup yields CDR1 MNHEY and CDR2 SVGAGI. The ends lost 1 base at V and 3 bases at J; junction bases unmatched: 3. In DNA form, the CDR3 reads TGTGCCAGCAGTTACTTGGGACAGGGGCGCTACGAGCAGTACTTC. Residues: CASSYLGQGRYEQYF.

In its sample, this clone was seen a few times. The V gene is TRBV10-1, the J gene TRBJ2-7; 9 nucleotides align to TRBD1. The CDR3 has 13 amino acids. J lost 0 bases, V lost 9 bases, and 3 bases had no gene match. Germline assignment: CDR1 WNHNN and CDR2 SYGVQD (reference sequence). CDR3 sequence reads: CARGTGISYEQYF. CDR3 sequence (DNA): TGCGCCAGAGGGACAGGGATCTCCTACGAGCAGTACTTC.

The J gene is TRBJ1-4, the V gene TRBV6-5; 7 nucleotides align to TRBD1. The ends lost 0 bases at V and 4 bases at J; junction bases unmatched: 2. The CDR3 runs to 15 residues. CDR1 MNHEY and CDR2 SVGAGI come from the germline V gene. The CDR3 spells CASSYSGQSNEKLFF. The CDR3 nucleotides are TGTGCCAGCAGTTACTCGGGACAGAGTAATGAAAAACTGTTTTTT.

This chain uses TRBV18 with TRBJ2-1; 9 nucleotides match TRBD2. Germline CDR1 KGHSH, CDR2 LQKENI. J lost 8 bases, V lost 2 bases, and 7 bases had no gene match. This CDR3 is 15 amino acids long. The CDR3 spells CASSPFLSGSDEQFF. The CDR3 region has the DNA TGTGCCAGCTCACCATTTCTTAGCGGGAGTGATGAGCAGTTCTTC.

V is TRBV13 and J is TRBJ2-7, with 8 nucleotides matching TRBD1. J lost 5 bases, V lost 5 bases, and 8 bases had no gene match. CDR1 and CDR2 from the germline V gene are PRHDT and FYEKMQ (reference sequence). This CDR3 has 14 amino acids. As DNA, the CDR3 is TGTGCCAGCAGCGTCACCAGGGGGCTGGACGAGCAGTACTTC. Translation: CASSVTRGLDEQYF.

This chain connects TRBV11-2 to TRBJ2-3; possibly TRBD2 for D (5 bases). Trimming cost V 6 bases and J 2 bases, with 6 bases left between them. Germline loops: CDR1 SGHAT, CDR2 FQNNGV. This CDR3 spans 12 amino acids. The CDR3 sequence is CASREDTDTQYF. In DNA form, the CDR3 reads TGTGCCAGCAGGGAGGACACAGATACGCAGTATTTT.

V and J are TRBV27 and TRBJ2-3; 7 bases map to TRBD2. Germline-derived CDR1 and CDR2 are MNHEY and SMNVEV (reference sequence). There are 17 residues in the CDR3. Losses at the gene ends were 7 bases for V and 0 bases for J; bases not matched to a gene: 13. In DNA, the CDR3 is TGTGCCAGCACCCCCTTCCCTCAGCGGGATAGCACAGATACGCAGTATTTT. It translates to CASTPFPQRDSTDTQYF.

In DNA, the CDR3 is TGTGCCAGCAGTTTATCGACTAGCGGGAGACGAGGTGAGCAGTACTTC. Encoded protein: CASSLSTSGRRGEQYF. The chain recombines TRBV27 with TRBJ2-7; 12 positions agree with TRBD2. CDR3 length equals 16 residues. J was trimmed by 7 bases and V by 0 bases; bases with no gene match: 7. In germline, CDR1 is MNHEY, CDR2 SMNVEV (reference sequence).

The chain is built from TRBV7-8 and TRBJ2-5; 8 bases are a match to TRBD1. CDR3 size: 15 residues. The germline CDR1 and CDR2 sequences are SGHVS and FQNEAQ. V gave up 1 base and J gave up 9 bases; unmatched junction bases: 10. This CDR3 is CASSLGQGFVTAQYF. The CDR3, as DNA: TGTGCCAGCAGCTTAGGACAGGGGTTCGTTACGGCCCAGTACTTC.

The chain recombines TRBV7-2 with TRBJ2-1; 7 bases match TRBD2. The CDR3 consists of 15 residues. Germline V lookup: CDR1 SGHTA, CDR2 FQGNSA. V lost 0 bases and J lost 6; bases outside the gene matches: 5. CDR3: CASSLAVSGGNEQFF. The CDR3 bases are TGTGCCAGCAGCTTAGCGGTCTCGGGGGGCAATGAGCAGTTCTTC.

This chain joins TRBV29-1 and TRBJ1-5; D is unresolved. The CDR3 has 12 residues. Trimming shortened V by 5 bases and J by 6 bases, and 11 bases separated the two germline ends. In germline, CDR1 is SQVTM, CDR2 ANQGSEA. The CDR3 loop is CSVRGSGQPQHF. The CDR3 region has the DNA TGCAGCGTTAGAGGTTCGGGTCAGCCCCAGCATTTT.

This clone was seen a few times. This chain uses TRBV28 with TRBJ2-1; TRBD2 might be the D (5 bases). The CDR3 is 14 amino acids. Trimming shortened V by 3 bases and J by 10 bases, and 16 bases separated the two germline ends. Germline lookup yields CDR1 MDHEN and CDR2 SYDVKM. CDR3 nucleotide sequence: TGTGCCAGCAGTTTTTTTCGGGGATGGCAGGAGCAGTTCTTC. It encodes CASSFFRGWQEQFF.

The rearrangement joins TRBV5-4 to TRBJ1-6, with 11 bases lining up with TRBD1. The trim removed 4 bases at V and 6 bases at J, leaving 9 bases unmatched. The CDR3 sequence is 17 residues long. CDR1 and CDR2 from the germline V gene are SGHNT and YYREEE (reference sequence). The CDR3 reads CASSRRTGGLSNSPLHF. In DNA, the CDR3 is TGTGCCAGCAGCCGTAGGACAGGGGGCCTGAGTAATTCACCCCTCCACTTT.

V gene TRBV27 combines with J gene TRBJ1-4, with D possibly TRBD1 on 5 matching bases. With 3 bases removed from V and 5 bases from J, the gap between germline ends came to 10 bases. CDR1 and CDR2 (germline): MNHEY, SMNVEV (reference sequence). The CDR3 is 14 amino acids. The CDR3 bases are TGTGCCAGCAGTTTCCAGGGAGGAAATGAAAAACTGTTTTTT. Protein sequence: CASSFQGGNEKLFF. Combining the CDR3 with reference TRBV27 and TRBJ1-4 gives the whole variable domain EAQVTQNPRYLITVTGKKLTVTCSQNMNHEYMSWYRQDPGLGLRQIYYSMNVEVTDKGDVPEGYKVSRKEKRNFPLILESPSPNQTSLYFCASSFQGGNEKLFFGSGTQLSVL.

The rearrangement uses TRBV11-2 and TRBJ1-4; D is ambiguous. Germline CDR1 is SGHAT and CDR2 is FQNNGV. Trimming cost V 4 bases and J 5 bases, with 2 bases left between them. This CDR3 contains 11 residues. The DNA for the CDR3 is TGTGCCAGCAGCTCAAATGAAAAACTGTTTTTT. Residues: CASSSNEKLFF.